Here is one T cell receptor beta chain with its context. The antigen remains undetermined. This sample was taken from a study of T cell responses to AZD1222 COVID-19 vaccine. Study-level results: The span of vaccine-associated CD4 TCRs extended across spike, with dominance at 160-218 and 743-854.

Germline V lookup: CDR1 SGHVS, CDR2 FQNEAQ. The CDR3 is 20 amino acids. V lost 1 base and J 0 bases, leaving 19 bases between the germline ends. Profiling relied on immunoSEQ multiplex PCR, and the TCRdb table lists in-frame clones only, not all of them. This table has 80,000 to 100,000 clones, approximately 90% appearing once. Timing groups of about 4 and about 12 weeks for second doses were pooled. The genes are TRBV7-8 and TRBJ2-6, with a weak D call TRBD1 (5 bases). The sequencing used peripheral blood, collected 28 days after the second AZD1222 dose. The TCR originated in an adult who received the AZD1222 COVID-19 vaccine. CDR3 in DNA: TGTGCCAGCAGCTTAGTCACAAGACAGAGCTCTGTCTCTGGGGCCAACGTCCTGACTTTC. Translated: CASSLVTRQSSVSGANVLTF.